This T cell receptor beta chain was recorded in a study of response to subunit inactivated influenza vaccine. CDR3 length equals 16 residues. V dropped 5 bases and J dropped 2 bases, with 16 bases sitting between them. Findings and caveats of the study: The authors put forward the suggestion that each seasonal influenza vaccination may bring in only a limited number of new T cells.

About this clonotype: Its antigen is as yet unknown.

TCRdb re-derived calls from the RT-PCR reads in MiXCR, one entry per CDR3 protein. The top ten hold less than 9% of the sample, which has roughly 670,000 distinct CDR3 sequences, 12% to 15% seen once. This clonotype was sampled from a middle-aged man who received an inactivated influenza vaccine. The chain carries TRBV12-3 or TRBV12-4 and TRBJ1-5; D may be TRBD1 (6 bases). The sequenced sample was PBMCs from blood, obtained less than 15 days before vaccination. The CDR3 reads CASSLQGGLGNQPQHF. The DNA of the CDR3 is TGTGCCAGCAGTCTCCAAGGGGGGCTGGGCAATCAGCCCCAGCATTTT.